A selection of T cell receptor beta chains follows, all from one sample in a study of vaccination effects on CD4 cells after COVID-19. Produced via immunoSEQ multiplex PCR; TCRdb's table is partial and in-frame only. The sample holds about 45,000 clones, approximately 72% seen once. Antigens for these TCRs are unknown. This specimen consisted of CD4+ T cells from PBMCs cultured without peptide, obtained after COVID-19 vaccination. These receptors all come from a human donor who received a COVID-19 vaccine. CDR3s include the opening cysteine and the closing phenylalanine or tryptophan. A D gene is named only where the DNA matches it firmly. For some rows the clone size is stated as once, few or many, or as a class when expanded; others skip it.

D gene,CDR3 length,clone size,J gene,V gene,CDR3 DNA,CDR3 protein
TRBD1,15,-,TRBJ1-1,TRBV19,TGTGCCAGTAGTTCACCTGACAGGGGGATAACTGAAGCTTTCTTT,CASSSPDRGITEAFF
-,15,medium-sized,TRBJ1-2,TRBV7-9,TGTGCCAGCAGCTTAAGGGGCCTCGGTAACTATGGCTACACCTTC,CASSLRGLGNYGYTF
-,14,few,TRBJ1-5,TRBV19,TGTGCCAGTAAAGCGGCAGGGATCGGGCAGCCCCAGCATTTT,CASKAAGIGQPQHF
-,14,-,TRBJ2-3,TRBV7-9,TGTGCCAGCACCCCGAAAGGGTCCCCGAATACGCAGTATTTT,CASTPKGSPNTQYF
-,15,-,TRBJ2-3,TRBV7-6,TGTGCCAGCAGCTTAGGCGGGATTCGCACAGATACGCAGTATTTT,CASSLGGIRTDTQYF
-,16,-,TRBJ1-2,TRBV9,TGTGCCAGCAGCCTTGCAGACGGGACCTATGGTAATGGCTACACCTTC,CASSLADGTYGNGYTF
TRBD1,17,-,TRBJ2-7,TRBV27,TGTGCCAGCAGTACGGCGGGACAGGGGAAAGGATGGTACGAGCAGTACTTC,CASSTAGQGKGWYEQYF
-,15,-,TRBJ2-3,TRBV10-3,TGTGCCATCAGTGAGTCTGGACCTAGCACAGATACGCAGTATTTT,CAISESGPSTDTQYF
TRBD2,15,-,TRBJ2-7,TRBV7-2,TGTGCCAGCAGCCCAAAACTAGCGGCCGATTACGAGCAGTACTTC,CASSPKLAADYEQYF
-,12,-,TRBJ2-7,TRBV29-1,TGCAGCGTTGCGACAGCCTCCTACGAGCAGTACTTC,CSVATASYEQYF
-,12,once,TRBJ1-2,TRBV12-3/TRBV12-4,TGTGCCAGCAGTTTTTCTGACTATGGCTACACCTTC,CASSFSDYGYTF
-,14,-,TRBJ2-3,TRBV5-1,TGCGCCAGCAGCTTGGCCGTCAACACAGATACGCAGTATTTT,CASSLAVNTDTQYF
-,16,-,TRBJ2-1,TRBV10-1,TGCGCCAGCAGTGACCAGGGCCTCCGCTACGGCAATGAGCAGTTCTTC,CASSDQGLRYGNEQFF
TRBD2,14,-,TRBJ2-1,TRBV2,TGTGCCAGTAAGAAGCGGGGGGGTATCAATGAGCAGTTCTTC,CASKKRGGINEQFF
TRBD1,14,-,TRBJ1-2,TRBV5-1,TGCGCCAGCAGCTCCGGGACAGGGTTTGGCGGCTACACCTTC,CASSSGTGFGGYTF
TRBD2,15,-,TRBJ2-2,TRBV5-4,TGTGCCAGCAGCAAGAGCGGGAGGGCGGCCGGGGAGCTGTTTTTT,CASSKSGRAAGELFF
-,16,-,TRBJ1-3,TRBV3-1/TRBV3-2,TGTGCCAGCAGCCTCGTCCCGACAGCTCAGGGAAACACCATATATTTT,CASSLVPTAQGNTIYF
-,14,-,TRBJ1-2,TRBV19,TGTGCCAGTAGAATTCCAGGGATACGACGTGGCTACACCTTC,CASRIPGIRRGYTF
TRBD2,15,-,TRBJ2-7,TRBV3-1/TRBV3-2,TGTGCCAGCAGCCACCTAGCGGGAGGAGCCTACGAGCAGTACTTC,CASSHLAGGAYEQYF
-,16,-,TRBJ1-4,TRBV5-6,TGTGCCAGCAGCTTGGCTTCAGGGAGTAGGGATGAAAAACTGTTTTTT,CASSLASGSRDEKLFF
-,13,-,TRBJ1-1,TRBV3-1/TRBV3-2,TGTGCCAGCAGAAGCGCAGTTAACACTGAAGCTTTCTTT,CASRSAVNTEAFF
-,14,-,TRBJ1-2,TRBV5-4,TGTGCCAGCAGTTCCGGCGGACAGAAATATGGCTACACCTTC,CASSSGGQKYGYTF
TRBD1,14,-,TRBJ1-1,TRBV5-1,TGCGCCAGCAGCTCGGGACAGGGGTGGGCTGAAGCTTTCTTT,CASSSGQGWAEAFF
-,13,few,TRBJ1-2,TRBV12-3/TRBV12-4,TGTGCCAGCAACCCCGGGAAGGGTCCTGGCTACACCTTC,CASNPGKGPGYTF
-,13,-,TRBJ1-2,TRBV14,TGTGCCAGCAGCCAGGGGGGGATGTATGGCTACACCTTC,CASSQGGMYGYTF
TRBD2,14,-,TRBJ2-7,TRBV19,TGTGCCAGTAGTACAAGCGGGAACTCCTACGAGCAGTACTTC,CASSTSGNSYEQYF
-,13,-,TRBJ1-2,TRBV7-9,TGTGCCAGCAGCTTAGAATGGTTCGACGGCTACACCTTC,CASSLEWFDGYTF
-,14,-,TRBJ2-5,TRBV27,TGTGCCAGCAGTTCTAACAGGGCTGGGGAGACCCAGTACTTC,CASSSNRAGETQYF
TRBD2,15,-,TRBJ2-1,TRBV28,TGTGCCAGCCGGAAAGCGGGGGGTAACTACAATGAGCAGTTCTTC,CASRKAGGNYNEQFF
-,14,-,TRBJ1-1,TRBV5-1,TGCGCCAGCAGCTTGGCAGGCCCGAACACTGAAGCTTTCTTT,CASSLAGPNTEAFF
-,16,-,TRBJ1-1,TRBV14,TGTGCCAGCAGCCCACCGGGACTCTTCATTAACACTGAAGCTTTCTTT,CASSPPGLFINTEAFF
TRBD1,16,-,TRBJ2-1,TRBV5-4,TGTGCCAGCAGCCTAAAGGGACAGAGCTCCTACAATGAGCAGTTCTTC,CASSLKGQSSYNEQFF
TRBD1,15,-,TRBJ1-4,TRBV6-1,TGTGCCAGCAGTGACGGCGGGACAGTAGGGGAAAAACTGTTTTTT,CASSDGGTVGEKLFF
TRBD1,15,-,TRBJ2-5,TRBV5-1,TGCGCCAGCAGCCATCGGACAGGGATCATGGAGACCCAGTACTTC,CASSHRTGIMETQYF
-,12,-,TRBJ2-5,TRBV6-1,TGTGCCAGCAGTGAAGCTGGGGAGACCCAGTACTTC,CASSEAGETQYF
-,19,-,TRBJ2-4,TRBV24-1,TGTGCCACCCCAGGGCGGGCAGAAAAAAATCGCCTAGCCAAAAACATTCAGTACTTC,CATPGRAEKNRLAKNIQYF
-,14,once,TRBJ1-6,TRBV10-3,TGTGCCATCAGTGAGTCAACAGGCTCTTTACCCCTCCACTTT,CAISESTGSLPLHF
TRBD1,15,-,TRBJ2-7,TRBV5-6,TGTGCCAGCAGCCACAGGGGGCGATTCTCCTACGAGCAGTACTTC,CASSHRGRFSYEQYF
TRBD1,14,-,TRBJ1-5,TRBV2,TGTGCCAGCAACCGGGACAGGGGTAGTCAGCCCCAGCATTTT,CASNRDRGSQPQHF
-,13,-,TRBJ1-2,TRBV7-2,TGTGCCAGCAGCTTCAGAGGGGTCCATGGCTACACCTTC,CASSFRGVHGYTF
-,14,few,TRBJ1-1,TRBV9,TGTGCCAGCAGCGTTACGCCGGTCAACACTGAAGCTTTCTTT,CASSVTPVNTEAFF
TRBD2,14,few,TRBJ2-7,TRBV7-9,TGTGCCAGCGGTTCCACTAGCGGGAGATGGGAGCAGTACTTC,CASGSTSGRWEQYF
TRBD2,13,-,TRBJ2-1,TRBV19,TGTGCCAGTATAGGGACTAGCGGGACTGAGCAGTTCTTC,CASIGTSGTEQFF
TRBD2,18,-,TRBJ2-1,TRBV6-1,TGTGCCAGCAGTGCCGGGACTAGCGGGAGTCGGGACTACAATGAGCAGTTCTTC,CASSAGTSGSRDYNEQFF
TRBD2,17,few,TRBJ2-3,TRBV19,TGTGCCAGTTCAATCTCTAGCGGGAGGAGGGCTACAGATACGCAGTATTTT,CASSISSGRRATDTQYF
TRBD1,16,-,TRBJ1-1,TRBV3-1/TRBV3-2,TGTGCCAGCAGCTACCGACAGGGGCGGGGGAACACTGAAGCTTTCTTT,CASSYRQGRGNTEAFF
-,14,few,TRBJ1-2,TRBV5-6,TGTGCCAGCAGCTTGGGGGAACTTAACTATGGCTACACCTTC,CASSLGELNYGYTF
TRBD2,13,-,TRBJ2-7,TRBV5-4,TGTGCCAGCAGGCTAGCGGGAGTAGGGGAGCAGTACTTC,CASRLAGVGEQYF
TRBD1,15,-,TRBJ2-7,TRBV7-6,TGTGCCAGCAGCTCGGAACAGGGGGTCTCCTACGAGCAGTACTTC,CASSSEQGVSYEQYF
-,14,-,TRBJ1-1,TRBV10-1,TGCGCCAGCAGTGAGCCGCCGGACCGACTGGGAGCTTTCTTT,CASSEPPDRLGAFF
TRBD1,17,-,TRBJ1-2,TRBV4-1,TGCGCCAGCAGCCAAGGGGGACAGGGGGCAGTTAACTATGGCTACACCTTC,CASSQGGQGAVNYGYTF
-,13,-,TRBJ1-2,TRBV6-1,TGTGCCAGCAGTGAAGCGGCACACTATGGCTACACCTTC,CASSEAAHYGYTF
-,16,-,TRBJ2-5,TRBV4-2,TGTGCCAGCAGCCCCCATGCCGGGGCAGCTGAAGAGACCCAGTACTTC,CASSPHAGAAEETQYF
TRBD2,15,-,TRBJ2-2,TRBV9,TGTGCCAGCAGCGCCTCTAGCGGAAACACCGGGGAGCTGTTTTTT,CASSASSGNTGELFF
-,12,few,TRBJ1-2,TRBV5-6,TGTGCCAGCAGCTCCAGGGGCTATGGCTACACCTTC,CASSSRGYGYTF